The 18 T cell receptor beta chains listed next were all sequenced from one sample in a study of control samples from healthy donors and cancer patients. Produced via immunoSEQ multiplex PCR; TCRdb's table is partial and in-frame only. The repertoire holds 150,000 to 200,000 clones, 90% seen once, with just over 1.4% in the top ten. The sequenced sample consisted of blood. Every receptor here comes from a woman between 45 and 60 years old in good health.

The V call is TRBV6-6, the J call TRBJ2-2; D is uncertain. Trimming cost V 5 bases and J 6 bases, with 10 bases left between them. Germline V gene sequence: CDR1 MNHNY, CDR2 SVGAGI (reference sequence). The CDR3 runs 13 residues. The CDR3 is CASSNNYAGELFF. The CDR3 DNA reads TGTGCCAGCAGTAACAATTATGCCGGGGAGCTGTTTTTT.

The genes are TRBV7-9 and TRBJ2-2; D is unresolved. The germline CDR1 and CDR2 sequences are SEHNR and FQNEAQ (reference sequence). The V gene lost 3 bases and the J gene lost 0 bases, with 14 bases spanning the gap. CDR3 length: 17 residues. CDR3 in amino acids: CASSFSDVIANTGELFF. The DNA for the CDR3 is TGTGCCAGCAGCTTCTCCGACGTAATCGCGAACACCGGGGAGCTGTTTTTT.

The CDR3 here is CASSLLAGASRGTGELFF. Written as DNA, the CDR3 is TGCGCCAGCAGCTTACTAGCGGGAGCTTCTCGGGGGACCGGGGAGCTGTTTTTT. The chain carries TRBV5-1 and TRBJ2-2; 11 bases agree with TRBD2. CDR3 length: 18 residues. Per the germline V gene, CDR1 is SGHRS and CDR2 is YFSETQ. J gave up 5 bases and V 2 bases, and 11 bases lay outside the gene matches. Using reference TRBV5-1 and TRBJ2-2 for the parts outside the CDR3, the full variable domain is KAGVTQTPRYLIKTRGQQVTLSCSPISGHRSVSWYQQTPGQGLQFLFEYFSETQRNKGNFPGRFSGRQFSNSRSEMNVSTLELGDSALYLCASSLLAGASRGTGELFFGEGSRLTVL.

CDR3 in amino acids: CASSIEVRHLHSPLHF. DNA for the CDR3: TGTGCCAGTAGTATTGAAGTTAGACATCTACATTCACCCCTCCACTTT. This chain connects TRBV19 to TRBJ1-6; D gene ambiguous. The CDR3 is 16 amino acids. Germline CDR1 reads LNHDA; CDR2 reads SQIVND (reference sequence). V was trimmed by 3 bases and J by 8 bases, leaving 17 bases between them.

V is TRBV30 and J is TRBJ1-6, with D unresolved. This CDR3 spans 14 amino acids. With 5 bases removed from V and 5 bases from J, the gap between germline ends came to 13 bases. CDR1 GTSNPN and CDR2 SVGIG come from the germline V gene (reference sequence). The CDR3 DNA reads as TGTGCCTGGGCCCGGGAACAGAATAATTCACCCCTCCACTTT. This encodes CAWAREQNNSPLHF.

The chain has TRBV6-2 or TRBV6-3 and TRBJ2-1; 10 bases agree with TRBD1. V gave up 6 bases and J gave up 4 bases; unmatched junction bases: 9. Germline V gene lookup returns CDR1 MNHEY and CDR2 SVGEGT. The CDR3 is 16 amino acids. For the CDR3, the DNA is TGTGCCAGCAGCGCGTCGGACAGGGGGTTTTACAATGAGCAGTTCTTC. Its translation: CASSASDRGFYNEQFF.

This clone was found a few times. This chain joins TRBV6-5 and TRBJ2-5; 7 nucleotides match TRBD1. The germline CDR1 and CDR2 sequences are MNHEY and SVGAGI. There are 14 residues in the CDR3. V lost 6 bases to trimming and J lost 5 bases; unmatched junction nucleotides: 9. The CDR3 DNA follows: TGTGCCAGCAGATACGCAGGGGGTTCGGAGACCCAGTACTTC. Its protein is CASRYAGGSETQYF.

This chain links TRBV20-1 with TRBJ1-1; D is uncertain. The germline V and J ends were trimmed by 5 bases and 9 bases, with 13 bases remaining between them. Germline-derived CDR1 and CDR2 are DFQATT and SNEGSKA (reference sequence). The CDR3 runs 11 residues. The DNA of the CDR3 is TGCAGTGCTCAGAGGAACAGACAAGCTTTCTTT. Protein sequence: CSAQRNRQAFF.

This clone has a handful of counts. The gene calls are TRBV11-2 and TRBJ2-7, with no clear D. Trimming removed 2 bases at V and 2 bases at J, with 13 bases between. Looked up from germline, CDR1 is SGHAT and CDR2 is FQNNGV. The CDR3 consists of 15 residues. This CDR3 is CASSLRGAEAYEQYF. In DNA, the CDR3 is TGTGCCAGCAGCTTAAGAGGAGCCGAGGCCTACGAGCAGTACTTC.

This clone has a handful of counts. This rearrangement joins TRBV5-4 to TRBJ2-2, with 8 bases lining up with TRBD2. Germline loops: CDR1 SGHNT, CDR2 YYREEE (reference sequence). The CDR3 has 18 residues. The ends lost 0 bases at V and 4 bases at J; junction bases unmatched: 11. This CDR3 is CASSLAGKGGRSTGELFF. The CDR3 nucleotides read TGTGCCAGCAGCTTGGCCGGCAAGGGCGGGAGGAGCACCGGGGAGCTGTTTTTT.

This clone was found once. The rearrangement links TRBV7-9 to TRBJ1-2; no clear D. The V gene lost 5 bases and the J gene lost 2 bases, with 21 bases spanning the gap. From germline, CDR1 is SEHNR and CDR2 FQNEAQ (reference sequence). There are 17 residues in the CDR3. CDR3 coding DNA: TGTGCCAGCAGCACAAGTTTACCTAGCCCCAGCAACTATGGCTACACCTTC. This codes for CASSTSLPSPSNYGYTF.

The chain recombines TRBV10-3 with TRBJ1-2, with TRBD1 matching over 8 bases. V trimming: 2 bases; J trimming: 2 bases; junction bases outside the gene matches: 1. Germline V lookup: CDR1 ENHRY, CDR2 SYGVKD. This CDR3 comprises 14 residues. In DNA, the CDR3 is TGTGCCATCAGTGAGGGACAGGGCAACTATGGCTACACCTTC. It translates to CAISEGQGNYGYTF.

The V call is TRBV5-6, the J call TRBJ2-7; 9 bases are a match to TRBD2. In germline, CDR1 is SGHDT, CDR2 YYEEEE. The CDR3 runs 16 residues. After removal of 4 bases from V and 5 bases from J, the junction contained 13 bases not matched to a gene. The CDR3 DNA reads TGTGCCAGCAGCCTCGCTCCCAGTAGCGGGAGTAACGAGCAGTACTTC. Protein sequence: CASSLAPSSGSNEQYF.

The chain couples TRBV4-1 to TRBJ1-2, with D tentatively TRBD1 (5 bases). CDR3 size: 14 residues. Looked up from germline, CDR1 is MGHRA and CDR2 is YSYEKL. Between the trimmed V and J ends, which lost 0 bases and 8 bases, there was a span of 13 bases. The CDR3 nucleotides read TGCGCCAGCAGCCAAGACCCTTGGGGGTCAGGCTACACCTTC. Its protein product is CASSQDPWGSGYTF.

The rearrangement links TRBV5-4 to TRBJ2-5, with TRBD2 matching 11 bases. Germline V gene lookup returns CDR1 SGHNT and CDR2 YYREEE (reference sequence). The CDR3 contains 16 residues. With V trimmed by 5 bases and J by 5 bases, 11 bases remained unmatched. Here the CDR3 reads CASSGTSGGRGETQYF. As DNA, the CDR3 is TGTGCCAGCAGTGGCACTAGCGGGGGCCGGGGGGAGACCCAGTACTTC.

V gene TRBV28 combines with J gene TRBJ2-5; 8 bases agree with TRBD1. V shed 4 bases and J 5 bases; nucleotides not matched to a gene: 6. The CDR3 covers 14 residues. Germline V lookup: CDR1 MDHEN, CDR2 SYDVKM. The CDR3 DNA follows: TGTGCCAGCAGTTCGAGTGGACAGGGCGAGACCCAGTACTTC. Translating gives CASSSSGQGETQYF.

The V and J genes are TRBV7-8 and TRBJ1-6; D not resolved. Trimming took off 1 base at V and 0 bases at J, with 16 bases between the two ends. CDR1 SGHVS and CDR2 FQNEAQ come from the germline V gene. CDR3 length: 19 amino acids. CDR3 sequence: CASSLGSLGVSSYNSPLHF. The CDR3 DNA reads TGTGCCAGCAGCTTAGGAAGCCTGGGCGTCAGCTCCTATAATTCACCCCTCCACTTT. The entire variable domain, with the rest obtained from reference TRBV7-8 and TRBJ1-6, is as follows: GAGVSQSPRYKVAKRGQDVALRCDPISGHVSLFWYQQALGQGPEFLTYFQNEAQLDKSGLPSDRFFAERPEGSVSTLKIQRTQQEDSAVYLCASSLGSLGVSSYNSPLHFGNGTRLTVT.

V usage is TRBV2 and J usage is TRBJ2-7, with D unresolved. There are 13 residues in the CDR3. Germline V gene data show CDR1 as SNHLY and CDR2 as FYNNEI. The V and J ends lost 1 base and 3 bases respectively, with 7 bases between them. The CDR3: CASSEDKNYEQYF. Here the CDR3 DNA reads TGTGCCAGCAGTGAAGATAAGAACTACGAGCAGTACTTC.